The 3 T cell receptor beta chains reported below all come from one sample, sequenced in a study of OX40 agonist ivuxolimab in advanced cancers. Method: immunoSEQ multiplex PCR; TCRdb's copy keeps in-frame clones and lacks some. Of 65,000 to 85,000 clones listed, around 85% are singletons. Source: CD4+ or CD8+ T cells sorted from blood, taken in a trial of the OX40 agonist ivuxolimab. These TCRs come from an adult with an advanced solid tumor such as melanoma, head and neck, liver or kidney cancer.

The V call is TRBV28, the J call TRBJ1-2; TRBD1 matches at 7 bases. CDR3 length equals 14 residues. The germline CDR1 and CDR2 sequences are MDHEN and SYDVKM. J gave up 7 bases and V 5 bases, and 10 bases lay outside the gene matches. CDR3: CASSRGGGSGGYTF. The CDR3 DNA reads TGTGCCAGCAGTAGAGGGGGCGGGTCGGGTGGCTACACCTTC.

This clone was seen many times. DNA of the CDR3: TGTGCCAGTTCGAACCGAGGGGGTTCGCACACTGAAGCTTTCTTT. Its translation is CASSNRGGSHTEAFF. The chain recombines TRBV10-3 with TRBJ1-1, with TRBD1 as a possible D gene (6 bases). This CDR3 is built from 15 residues. Trimming stripped 10 bases from V and 3 bases from J, with 21 bases between. The germline V gene encodes CDR1 ENHRY and CDR2 SYGVKD.

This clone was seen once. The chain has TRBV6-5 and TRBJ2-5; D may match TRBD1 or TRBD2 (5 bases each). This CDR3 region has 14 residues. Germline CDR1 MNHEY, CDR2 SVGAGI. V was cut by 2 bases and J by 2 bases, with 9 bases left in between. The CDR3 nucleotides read TGTGCCAGCAGTTACGGGACGGATCAAGAGACCCAGTACTTC. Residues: CASSYGTDQETQYF.